This passage covers 4 T cell receptor beta chains from one sample sequenced in a study of shared clonotypes between healthy human individuals. Method: immunoSEQ multiplex PCR; TCRdb's copy keeps in-frame clones and lacks some. This table has some 1.4 million clones, around 95% appearing once. Specimen: naive CD4+ T cells sorted from blood. As to subset: CD45RA+ positively selected. Receptors originate from a man in his thirties or forties in good health.

Regarding this clone: Within the sample, other DNA sequences also encode this same CDR3. This chain joins TRBV9 and TRBJ2-1; 8 nucleotides align to TRBD2. Germline loops: CDR1 SGDLS, CDR2 YYNGEE. The ends lost 0 bases at V and 0 bases at J; junction bases unmatched: 2. The CDR3 covers 16 residues. DNA of the CDR3: TGTGCCAGCAGCGTAGGACTAGCGAGCTCCTACAATGAGCAGTTCTTC. Its translation: CASSVGLASSYNEQFF.

The chain has TRBV9 and TRBJ2-5, with 10 bases aligning to TRBD2. The V segment lost 0 bases and the J segment 1 base; nucleotides outside the gene matches: 3. This CDR3 spans 16 amino acids. Germline CDR1 is SGDLS and CDR2 is YYNGEE. CDR3 nucleotides: TGTGCCAGCAGCGTAGCTAGCGGGAGTGTCCAAGAGACCCAGTACTTC. It yields the protein CASSVASGSVQETQYF. The entire variable domain, with the rest obtained from reference TRBV9 and TRBJ2-5, is as follows: DSGVTQTPKHLITATGQRVTLRCSPRSGDLSVYWYQQSLDQGLQFLIQYYNGEERAKGNILERFSAQQFPDLHSELNLSSLELGDSALYFCASSVASGSVQETQYFGPGTRLLVL.

The sample holds one count of this clone. J is TRBJ2-3 and V is TRBV28; D remains ambiguous. Trimming shortened V by 5 bases and J by 3 bases, and 12 bases separated the two germline ends. CDR1 and CDR2 (germline): MDHEN, SYDVKM. The CDR3 is 14 amino acids. This CDR3 is CASSPLPVTDTQYF. Here the CDR3 DNA reads TGTGCCAGCAGTCCCCTGCCAGTAACAGATACGCAGTATTTT. Drawing the rest from reference TRBV28 and TRBJ2-3, the complete variable domain is DVKVTQSSRYLVKRTGEKVFLECVQDMDHENMFWYRQDPGLGLRLIYFSYDVKMKEKGDIPEGYSVSREKKERFSLILESASTNQTSMYLCASSPLPVTDTQYFGPGTRLTVL.

The CDR3 spells CASSLFGIGSGAKNIQYF. CDR3 DNA sequence: TGTGCCAGCAGTTTATTTGGCATCGGTTCTGGGGCCAAAAACATTCAGTACTTC. This chain uses TRBV28 with TRBJ2-4; D is ambiguous. Germline CDR1 reads MDHEN; CDR2 reads SYDVKM. This CDR3 is built from 18 residues. Deletions cut 1 base from V and 1 base from J, with 17 bases between.